This T cell receptor beta chain was sequenced during a study of beta chain features in type 1 diabetes (dated by TCRdb to the late 2010s). For the study in its entirety: Mean age, gender distribution, total cell number and subset yield did not differ between patients and healthy donors. A total of 85 million to 140 million sorted cells were examined across all samples, and a strong correlation was observed between cell number per subset and RNA yield. In the study, TCRB repertoires of sorted circulating CD4+ T cell subsets from recently diagnosed type 1 diabetes patients were compared with those of matched healthy donors. Regulatory and stem cell-like memory subsets were isolated from only 8 patients and roughly eight healthy donors, whereas naive and central memory subsets came from all 28 donors.

Each donor gave one peripheral blood draw, roughly 120 mL on average, collected into heparinised tubes. Using a panel that included CD45RO, CCR7, CD25, CD127, CD95 and CD27, naive, central memory, regulatory and stem cell-like memory CD4+ T cells were sorted on a BD FACSAria II. Every sorted population had a purity above 98%. Right away, PBMCs were isolated by Lymphoprep density gradient centrifugation and were stained directly, with no culture step. So that batch effects would be minimized, each experiment stained and sorted samples in pairs, pairing one healthy donor with one patient. V was cut back by 4 bases and J by 6 bases, leaving a gap of 10 bases between them. The CDR3 numbers 11 residues from cysteine through phenylalanine. CDR3 DNA only is kept here, 33 bases in frame from base 1. CDR1 and CDR2, per the germline V gene (reference sequence), are GTSNPN and SVGIG. This clone was detected a few times. The specificity of this receptor is unknown. Base qualities are missing; no much larger clone stands one base away.

The entire isolated RNA was reverse transcribed using the High Capacity cDNA Reverse Transcription Kit, and thus expressed TCRB transcripts were sequenced. Naive, central memory and regulatory T cell samples underwent deep immunoSEQ sequencing, averaging around 4 million total reads per sample. After sorted cells were lysed in RLT buffer, RNA was extracted with DNase-treated RNeasy Micro or Mini kits, with the choice depending on cell number. To prevent cross-contamination, every cell subset was processed on its own, while patient and healthy donor samples were processed together. Using the immunoSEQ multiplex PCR, TCRB sequences were amplified from cDNA into 87-bp fragments spanning the CDR3 region. Sequencing of the amplicons was performed on the Illumina HiSeq platform. Per the source publication's procedure: Synthetic template baselines were used to correct PCR bias computationally, reads within Hamming distance 2 were collapsed, and singletons that could not be merged were discarded. Reads were aligned against IMGT to assign V, D and J genes, CDR3 length and insertions or deletions at six rearrangement sites. Within each subset, clonotype counts were normalized to the number of sorted cells before true diversity and Gini coefficients were calculated with the tcR R package. The overlap coefficient, calculated on TCRB nucleotide sequences, was used to measure repertoire sharing. Out-of-frame TCRB sequences from naive cells were analyzed as a proxy for the pre-selection repertoire. The immuneACCESS repertoire file appears here via TCRdb, limited to in-frame rearrangements. These files lack a portion of the clones; in checked studies, under half of the deficit traces to unresolved V genes, and the cause of the others is not known. D and trimming were read from the DNA, whereas the V and J calls and clone size are those reported in that table. The sample table shows hundreds of thousands of clones, and under 15% are seen once. The biggest ten clones account for around 0.022% of the sample.

General conclusions and limits of the study: Because cDNA rather than genomic DNA was sequenced, highly expressing activated cells could have been over-represented, although no difference in activation and CD3 levels was found between groups. Patients with type 1 diabetes made fewer insertions and deleted more nucleotides at VDJ recombination sites, implying thymic rearrangement abnormalities. Shorter templates might be favored by PCR, yet because patient and control samples were amplified and corrected together, any such skew would affect both groups equally. Because small numbers of individuals were included in the HLA sub-analyses, any influence of HLA type on TCRB rearrangement was left unresolved. Naive, central memory and regulatory TCRB repertoires appeared to be more similar among patients than among healthy donors. In all four CD4+ subsets, TCRB CDR3 length was moderately but significantly shorter in type 1 diabetes patients.

The V gene is TRBV30 and the J gene is TRBJ2-7; matching of 6 bases hints at TRBD2 as the D gene. Sequenced input: naive CD4+ T cells from blood. This sample's cell subset or site label indicates: true naive CD4+ T cells. The clonotype was recovered from a man aged 18 to 29 with type 1 diabetes. The bases read TGTGCCTGGACGCGGCGGGGCGAGCAGTACTTC. The encoded protein is CAWTRRGEQYF.